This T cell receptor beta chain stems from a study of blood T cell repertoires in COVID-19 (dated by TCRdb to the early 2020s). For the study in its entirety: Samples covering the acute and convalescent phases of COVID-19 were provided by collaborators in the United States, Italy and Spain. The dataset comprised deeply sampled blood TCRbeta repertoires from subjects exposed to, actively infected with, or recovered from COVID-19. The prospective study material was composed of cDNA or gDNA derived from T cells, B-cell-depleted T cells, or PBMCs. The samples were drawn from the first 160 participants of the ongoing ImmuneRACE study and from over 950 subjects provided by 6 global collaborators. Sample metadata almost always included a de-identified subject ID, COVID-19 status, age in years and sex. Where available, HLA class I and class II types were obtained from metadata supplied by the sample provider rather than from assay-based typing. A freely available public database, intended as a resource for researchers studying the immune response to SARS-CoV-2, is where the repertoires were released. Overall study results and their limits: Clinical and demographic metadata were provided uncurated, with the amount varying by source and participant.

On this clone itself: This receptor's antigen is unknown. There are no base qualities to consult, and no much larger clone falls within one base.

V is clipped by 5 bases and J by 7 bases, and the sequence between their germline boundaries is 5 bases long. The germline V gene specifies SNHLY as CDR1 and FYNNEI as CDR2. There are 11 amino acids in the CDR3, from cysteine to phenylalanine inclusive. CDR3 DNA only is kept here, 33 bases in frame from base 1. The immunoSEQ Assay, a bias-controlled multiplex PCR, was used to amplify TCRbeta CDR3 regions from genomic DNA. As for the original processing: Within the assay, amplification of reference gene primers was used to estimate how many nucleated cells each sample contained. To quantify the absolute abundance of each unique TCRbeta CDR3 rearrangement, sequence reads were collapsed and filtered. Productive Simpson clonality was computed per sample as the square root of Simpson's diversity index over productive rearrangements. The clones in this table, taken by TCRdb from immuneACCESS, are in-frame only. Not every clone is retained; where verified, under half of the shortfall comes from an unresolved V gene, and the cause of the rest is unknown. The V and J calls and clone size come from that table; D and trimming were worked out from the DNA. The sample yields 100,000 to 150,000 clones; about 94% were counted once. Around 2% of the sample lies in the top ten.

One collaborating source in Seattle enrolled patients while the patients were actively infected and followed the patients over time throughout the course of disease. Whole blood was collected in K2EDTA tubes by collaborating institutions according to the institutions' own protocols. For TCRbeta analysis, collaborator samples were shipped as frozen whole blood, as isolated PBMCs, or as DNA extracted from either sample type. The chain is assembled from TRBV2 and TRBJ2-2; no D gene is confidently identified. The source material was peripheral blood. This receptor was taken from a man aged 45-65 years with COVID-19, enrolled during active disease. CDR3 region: CASSTGGELFF. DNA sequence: TGTGCCAGCAGTACGGGCGGGGAGCTGTTTTTT.